Listed below are T cell receptor beta chains from one sample, sequenced in a study of blood T cell repertoires in COVID-19. Sequenced by immunoSEQ multiplex PCR; TCRdb stores in-frame clones only, minus some. The sample holds about 160,000 clones, roughly 80% seen once. Sequenced material: PBMCs or T cells enriched from blood (not recorded which). The source of these receptors is a woman aged 55-69 years who had recovered from COVID-19. Each CDR3 is given with its conserved first and last residue. Fields, in order: clone size, J gene, V gene, D gene, CDR3 protein, CDR3 DNA. The D gene is left open where the match is weak. Not every row has a clone size; where given, it reads once, few, many or a size class.

clone_size: -
j_call: TRBJ2-2
v_call: TRBV7-8
d_call: TRBD1
cdr3_aa: CASCPLTGGLNTGELFF
cdr3_nt: TGTGCCAGTTGTCCCCTTACAGGGGGCTTGAACACCGGGGAGCTGTTTTTT

clone_size: -
j_call: TRBJ1-1
v_call: TRBV29-1
d_call: -
cdr3_aa: CSVGGNSNTEAFF
cdr3_nt: TGCAGCGTTGGAGGCAACTCGAACACTGAAGCTTTCTTT

clone_size: few
j_call: TRBJ2-3
v_call: TRBV11-3
d_call: TRBD2
cdr3_aa: CASSLETSGSDTQYF
cdr3_nt: TGTGCCAGCAGCTTGGAGACTAGCGGGTCAGATACGCAGTATTTT

clone_size: -
j_call: TRBJ2-3
v_call: TRBV12-5
d_call: -
cdr3_aa: CASGWAGTQYF
cdr3_nt: TGTGCTAGTGGTTGGGCCGGTACGCAGTATTTT

clone_size: once
j_call: TRBJ1-6
v_call: TRBV19
d_call: -
cdr3_aa: CASTPAAYNSPLHF
cdr3_nt: TGTGCCAGTACCCCCGCGGCTTATAATTCACCCCTCCACTTT

clone_size: -
j_call: TRBJ2-1
v_call: TRBV4-1
d_call: TRBD2
cdr3_aa: CASSQDQSGGPYNEQFF
cdr3_nt: TGCGCCAGCAGCCAAGATCAAAGCGGGGGGCCCTACAATGAGCAGTTCTTC

clone_size: -
j_call: TRBJ2-3
v_call: TRBV30
d_call: -
cdr3_aa: CAWSVQQADTQYF
cdr3_nt: TGTGCCTGGAGTGTACAGCAGGCAGATACGCAGTATTTT

clone_size: -
j_call: TRBJ2-7
v_call: TRBV19
d_call: TRBD2
cdr3_aa: CASSSGGSYEQYF
cdr3_nt: TGTGCCAGTAGTAGCGGGGGGTCCTACGAGCAGTACTTC

clone_size: -
j_call: TRBJ2-1
v_call: TRBV30
d_call: -
cdr3_aa: CAWLRAGWAGGSAFF
cdr3_nt: -

clone_size: -
j_call: TRBJ1-1
v_call: TRBV5-5
d_call: TRBD1
cdr3_aa: CASSQDRPEAFF
cdr3_nt: TGTGCCAGCAGTCAGGACAGGCCTGAAGCTTTCTTT

clone_size: -
j_call: TRBJ2-3
v_call: TRBV3-1/TRBV3-2
d_call: -
cdr3_aa: CASSQDWLAGQGTDTQYF
cdr3_nt: TGTGCCAGCAGCCAAGATTGGCTAGCCGGCCAGGGCACAGATACGCAGTATTTT

clone_size: -
j_call: TRBJ1-4
v_call: TRBV29-1
d_call: TRBD1
cdr3_aa: CSVAAGTARNEKLFF
cdr3_nt: TGCAGCGTTGCCGCCGGGACAGCTAGAAATGAAAAACTGTTTTTT

clone_size: -
j_call: TRBJ2-7
v_call: TRBV7-2
d_call: TRBD2
cdr3_aa: CASSLAAGAYEQYF
cdr3_nt: TGTGCCAGCAGCTTAGCTGCGGGGGCCTACGAGCAGTACTTC

clone_size: -
j_call: TRBJ1-1
v_call: TRBV11-2
d_call: -
cdr3_aa: CASSLVRGGEAFF
cdr3_nt: TGTGCCAGCAGCTTAGTTCGGGGTGGTGAAGCTTTCTTT

clone_size: few
j_call: TRBJ2-5
v_call: TRBV7-2
d_call: -
cdr3_aa: CASSLAGLLETQYF
cdr3_nt: TGTGCCAGCAGCTTAGCGGGACTCCTAGAGACCCAGTACTTC

clone_size: -
j_call: TRBJ2-7
v_call: TRBV14
d_call: -
cdr3_aa: CASRHRDEYEQYF
cdr3_nt: TGTGCCAGCAGGCACAGGGACGAGTACGAGCAGTACTTC

clone_size: -
j_call: TRBJ1-2
v_call: TRBV18
d_call: -
cdr3_aa: CASSPPGQPYYGYTF
cdr3_nt: TGTGCCAGCTCACCACCGGGGCAGCCGTACTATGGCTACACCTTC

clone_size: -
j_call: TRBJ2-7
v_call: TRBV11-2
d_call: -
cdr3_aa: CASSLDLRGRYSYEQYF
cdr3_nt: TGTGCCAGCAGCTTAGATCTTAGAGGGCGCTACTCCTACGAGCAGTACTTC

clone_size: -
j_call: TRBJ2-3
v_call: TRBV7-9
d_call: TRBD1
cdr3_aa: CASSLTRQGASNTDTQYF
cdr3_nt: TGTGCCAGCAGCCTTACCCGACAGGGGGCGTCGAACACAGATACGCAGTATTTT

clone_size: once
j_call: TRBJ1-5
v_call: TRBV6-5
d_call: -
cdr3_aa: CASRPDRTNQPQHF
cdr3_nt: TGTGCCAGCAGACCCGACAGGACGAATCAGCCCCAGCATTTT

clone_size: -
j_call: TRBJ2-1
v_call: TRBV7-3
d_call: -
cdr3_aa: CASSPTVSHSYNEQFF
cdr3_nt: TGTGCCAGCAGCCCGACAGTCTCTCACTCCTACAATGAGCAGTTCTTC

clone_size: -
j_call: TRBJ2-1
v_call: TRBV24-1
d_call: -
cdr3_aa: CATSSGNNEQFF
cdr3_nt: TGTGCCACCAGTAGCGGAAACAATGAGCAGTTCTTC

clone_size: -
j_call: TRBJ1-5
v_call: TRBV3-1/TRBV3-2
d_call: -
cdr3_aa: CASSQAVSDQPQHF
cdr3_nt: TGTGCCAGCAGCCAGGCGGTTAGCGATCAGCCCCAGCATTTT

clone_size: -
j_call: TRBJ1-3
v_call: TRBV4-2
d_call: -
cdr3_aa: CASSQELGGRNTIYF
cdr3_nt: TGTGCCAGCAGCCAAGAATTGGGCGGGAGAAACACCATATATTTT

clone_size: -
j_call: TRBJ2-1
v_call: TRBV4-1
d_call: TRBD2
cdr3_aa: CASSLGLAGALGNEQFF
cdr3_nt: TGCGCCAGCAGCCTGGGACTAGCGGGGGCACTGGGGAATGAGCAGTTCTTC

clone_size: -
j_call: TRBJ2-7
v_call: TRBV3-1/TRBV3-2
d_call: -
cdr3_aa: CASSQGAGQYF
cdr3_nt: TGTGCCAGCAGCCAAGGGGCAGGGCAGTACTTC

clone_size: -
j_call: TRBJ1-5
v_call: TRBV6-5
d_call: TRBD1
cdr3_aa: CASSYADRGLNQPQHF
cdr3_nt: TGTGCCAGCAGTTACGCCGACAGGGGTCTCAATCAGCCCCAGCATTTT

clone_size: -
j_call: TRBJ2-3
v_call: TRBV9
d_call: TRBD2
cdr3_aa: CASSPSGGTDTQYF
cdr3_nt: TGTGCCAGCTCGCCTAGCGGGGGCACAGATACGCAGTATTTT

clone_size: few
j_call: TRBJ2-1
v_call: TRBV4-2
d_call: TRBD2
cdr3_aa: CASSQGTSGGSYNEQFF
cdr3_nt: TGTGCCAGCAGCCAAGGGACTAGCGGGGGGTCCTACAATGAGCAGTTCTTC

clone_size: -
j_call: TRBJ2-7
v_call: TRBV15
d_call: TRBD2
cdr3_aa: CATRAAGGSYEQYF
cdr3_nt: TGTGCCACCAGGGCAGCGGGGGGATCCTACGAGCAGTACTTC

clone_size: -
j_call: TRBJ2-3
v_call: TRBV7-9
d_call: TRBD1
cdr3_aa: CASSPSGGTQYF
cdr3_nt: TGTGCCAGCAGCCCCTCAGGGGGTACGCAGTATTTT

clone_size: once
j_call: TRBJ2-3
v_call: TRBV5-1
d_call: TRBD2
cdr3_aa: CASSPLAGGTDTQYF
cdr3_nt: TGCGCCAGCAGTCCACTAGCGGGGGGAACAGATACGCAGTATTTT

clone_size: -
j_call: TRBJ1-1
v_call: TRBV30
d_call: TRBD1
cdr3_aa: CAWSVQGGGMYTEAFF
cdr3_nt: TGTGCCTGGAGTGTACAAGGGGGCGGGATGTACACTGAAGCTTTCTTT

clone_size: few
j_call: TRBJ2-2
v_call: TRBV14
d_call: TRBD1
cdr3_aa: CASSPNRGNTGELFF
cdr3_nt: TGTGCCAGCAGCCCTAACAGGGGGAACACCGGGGAGCTGTTTTTT

clone_size: -
j_call: TRBJ2-7
v_call: TRBV5-1
d_call: -
cdr3_aa: CASSLVQGGNGEQYF
cdr3_nt: TGCGCCAGCAGCTTGGTACAGGGAGGGAATGGCGAGCAGTACTTC

clone_size: -
j_call: TRBJ2-1
v_call: TRBV11-2
d_call: TRBD2
cdr3_aa: CASRSWTSGGRDEQFF
cdr3_nt: TGTGCCAGCAGGTCCTGGACTAGCGGGGGTAGGGATGAGCAGTTCTTC

clone_size: -
j_call: TRBJ2-3
v_call: TRBV5-1
d_call: -
cdr3_aa: CASSFLSLTDTQYF
cdr3_nt: TGCGCCAGCAGCTTTCTGAGCCTCACAGATACGCAGTATTTT

clone_size: -
j_call: TRBJ1-6
v_call: TRBV6-1
d_call: -
cdr3_aa: CASSEYVGAGSPLHF
cdr3_nt: TGTGCCAGCAGTGAATACGTGGGAGCCGGCTCACCCCTCCACTTT

clone_size: once
j_call: TRBJ1-2
v_call: TRBV5-1
d_call: TRBD1
cdr3_aa: CASRTTGNYGYTF
cdr3_nt: TGCGCCAGCAGAACGACAGGGAACTATGGCTACACCTTC